One sample yielded the 3 T cell receptor beta chains listed below, sequenced in a study of yellow fever vaccine responses in identical twins. One entry per CDR3 protein results from TCRdb running MiXCR on the RT-PCR reads. In the table there are 450 to 550 distinct CDR3 sequences, approximately 79% of which are singletons. The source material was T cells from blood (PBMCs), unsorted or a sorted subset (not recorded which), sampled before or after yellow fever vaccination (not recorded which). Source of these receptors: a female donor who received the yellow fever vaccine.

The rearrangement uses TRBV6-1 and TRBJ2-1; D is uncertain. Trimming left V 2 bases short and J 5 bases short, with 4 bases between. The CDR3 extends over 12 amino acids. Germline V gene data show CDR1 as MNHNS and CDR2 as SASEGT. CDR3 nucleotide sequence: TGTGCCAGCAGTGAATTCCACAATGAGCAGTTCTTC. Its protein product is CASSEFHNEQFF.

The genes are TRBV7-2 and TRBJ2-3, with 9 bases fitting TRBD2. V dropped 1 base and J dropped 2; count of bases not matched to a gene: 4. The germline V gene has CDR1 SGHTA and CDR2 FQGNSA. The CDR3 totals 16 residues. The CDR3 DNA reads TGTGCCAGCAGCTTAGGCGCTAGCGGGAACACAGATACGCAGTATTTT. Translating it yields CASSLGASGNTDTQYF.

V usage is TRBV6-1 and J usage is TRBJ1-1, with 7 bases that match TRBD1. J lost 7 bases, V lost 2 bases, and 4 bases had no gene match. CDR1 MNHNS and CDR2 SASEGT come from the germline V gene. This CDR3 contains 13 residues. CDR3: CASSEHRGSEAFF. The CDR3 DNA is TGTGCCAGCAGTGAACACAGGGGTAGTGAAGCTTTCTTT.